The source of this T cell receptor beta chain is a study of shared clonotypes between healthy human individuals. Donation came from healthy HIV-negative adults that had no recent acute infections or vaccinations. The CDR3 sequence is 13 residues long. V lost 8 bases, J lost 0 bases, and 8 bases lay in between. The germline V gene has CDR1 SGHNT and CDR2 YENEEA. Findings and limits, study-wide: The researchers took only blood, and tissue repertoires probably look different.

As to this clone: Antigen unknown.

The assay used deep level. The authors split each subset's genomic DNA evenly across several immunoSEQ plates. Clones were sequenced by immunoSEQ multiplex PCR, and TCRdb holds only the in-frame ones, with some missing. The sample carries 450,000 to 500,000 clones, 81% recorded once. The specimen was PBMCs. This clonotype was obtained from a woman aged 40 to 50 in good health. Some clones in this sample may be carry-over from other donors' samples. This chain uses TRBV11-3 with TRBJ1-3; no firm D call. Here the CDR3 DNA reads TGTGCCAGCTCGGGGTCCTCTGGAAACACCATATATTTT. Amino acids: CASSGSSGNTIYF.